This T cell receptor (beta chain) was profiled in a study of T cells in Graves' hyperthyroidism and ophthalmopathy. This clonotype has ten or more counts. Uncontrolled infection, other autoimmune disease, pregnancy or lactation excluded patients. The CDR3 totals 16 residues. Trimming left V 3 bases short and J 5 bases short, with 19 bases between. In germline, CDR1 is LGHDT, CDR2 YNNKEL (reference sequence). Amplification yielded TCR beta CDR3 regions, with RNA transcripts as the source. HTBI primers were used for first-round RT-PCR of the TCR CDR3. TCRdb passed the multiplex PCR reads through MiXCR, listing each CDR3 protein once. The profile covers 300,000 to 400,000 distinct CDR3 sequences, with around 13% appearing a single time and around 20% taken by the ten largest.

The sequence derives from a woman aged 30 to 39 with Graves' ophthalmopathy. The V and J genes are TRBV3-1 and TRBJ2-5, with D perhaps given as TRBD1 or TRBD2 (5 bases each). Specimen: blood. The CDR3 DNA reads as TGTGCCAGCAGCCACAGGACGAAAGGGACGAGGGAGACCCAGTACTTC. It is translated as CASSHRTKGTRETQYF.